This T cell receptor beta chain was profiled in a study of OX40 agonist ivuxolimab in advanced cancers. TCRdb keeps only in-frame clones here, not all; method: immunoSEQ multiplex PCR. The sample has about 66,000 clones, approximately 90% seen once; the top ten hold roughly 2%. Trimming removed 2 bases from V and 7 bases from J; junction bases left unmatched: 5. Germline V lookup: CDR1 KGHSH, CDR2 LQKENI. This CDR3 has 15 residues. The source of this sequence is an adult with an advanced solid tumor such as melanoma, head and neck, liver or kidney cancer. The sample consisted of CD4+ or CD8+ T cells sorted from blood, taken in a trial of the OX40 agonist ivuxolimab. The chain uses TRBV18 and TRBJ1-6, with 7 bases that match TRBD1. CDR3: CASSPTDRENSPLHF. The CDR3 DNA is TGTGCCAGCTCACCAACCGACAGGGAAAATTCACCCCTCCACTTT.